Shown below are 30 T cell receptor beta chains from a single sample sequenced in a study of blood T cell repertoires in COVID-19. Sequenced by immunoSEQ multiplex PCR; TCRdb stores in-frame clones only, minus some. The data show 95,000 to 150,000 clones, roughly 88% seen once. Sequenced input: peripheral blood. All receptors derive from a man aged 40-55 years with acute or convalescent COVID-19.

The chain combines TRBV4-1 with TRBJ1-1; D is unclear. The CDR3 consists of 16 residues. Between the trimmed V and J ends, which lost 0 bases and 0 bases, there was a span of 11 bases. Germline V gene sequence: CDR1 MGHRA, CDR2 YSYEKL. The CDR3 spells CASSQDRWRLNTEAFF. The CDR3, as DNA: TGCGCCAGCAGCCAAGATAGGTGGAGATTGAACACTGAAGCTTTCTTT.

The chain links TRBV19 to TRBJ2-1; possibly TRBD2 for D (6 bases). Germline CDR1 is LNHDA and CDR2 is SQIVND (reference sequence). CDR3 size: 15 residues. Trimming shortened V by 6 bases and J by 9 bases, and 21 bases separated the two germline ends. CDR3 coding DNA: TGTGCCAGTAGCATCGGTAGGGGAGGCGTTTCTGAGCAGTTCTTC. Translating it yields CASSIGRGGVSEQFF.

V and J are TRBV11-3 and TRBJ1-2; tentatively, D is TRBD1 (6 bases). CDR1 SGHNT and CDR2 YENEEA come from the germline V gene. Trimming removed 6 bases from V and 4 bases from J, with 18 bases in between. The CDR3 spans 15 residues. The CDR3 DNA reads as TGTGCCAGCAGTTTTGGGACAATCGATCTCTATGGCTACACCTTC. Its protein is CASSFGTIDLYGYTF.

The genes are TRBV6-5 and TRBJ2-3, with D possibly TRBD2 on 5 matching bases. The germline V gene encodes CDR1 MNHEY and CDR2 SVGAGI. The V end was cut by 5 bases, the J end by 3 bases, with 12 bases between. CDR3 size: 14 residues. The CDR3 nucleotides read TGTGCCAGCAGTCCGGGGTTGGGGACAGATACGCAGTATTTT. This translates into CASSPGLGTDTQYF.

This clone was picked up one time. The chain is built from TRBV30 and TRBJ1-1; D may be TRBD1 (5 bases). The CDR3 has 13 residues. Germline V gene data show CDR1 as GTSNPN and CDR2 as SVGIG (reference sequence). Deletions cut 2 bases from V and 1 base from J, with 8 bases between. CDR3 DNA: TGTGCCTGGAGTTTACAGGCGAACACTGAAGCTTTCTTT. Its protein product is CAWSLQANTEAFF.

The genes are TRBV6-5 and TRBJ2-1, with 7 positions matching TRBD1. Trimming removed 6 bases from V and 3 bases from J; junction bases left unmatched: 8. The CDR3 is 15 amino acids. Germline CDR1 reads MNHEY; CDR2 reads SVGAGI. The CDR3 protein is CASSSGGTYYNEQFF. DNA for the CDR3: TGTGCCAGCAGCTCAGGGGGTACGTACTACAATGAGCAGTTCTTC.

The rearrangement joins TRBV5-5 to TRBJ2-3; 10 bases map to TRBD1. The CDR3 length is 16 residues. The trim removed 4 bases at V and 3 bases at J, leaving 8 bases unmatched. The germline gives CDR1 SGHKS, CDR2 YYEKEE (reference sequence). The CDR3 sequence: CASSDRDRGWTDTQYF. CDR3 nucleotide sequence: TGTGCCAGCAGCGACCGGGACAGGGGTTGGACAGATACGCAGTATTTT.

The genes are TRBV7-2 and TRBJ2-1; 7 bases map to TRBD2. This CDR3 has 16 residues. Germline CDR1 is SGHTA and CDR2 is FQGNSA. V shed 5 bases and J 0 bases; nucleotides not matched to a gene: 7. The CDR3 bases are TGTGCCAGCAGCCCGGGAGGCGGTTTCTCCTACAATGAGCAGTTCTTC. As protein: CASSPGGGFSYNEQFF.

CDR3 region: CASSEQGAGNTIYF. Here the CDR3 DNA reads TGTGCCAGCTCGGAACAGGGGGCTGGAAACACCATATATTTT. The V and J genes are TRBV18 and TRBJ1-3; TRBD1 agrees at 8 bases. Losses at the gene ends were 6 bases for V and 2 bases for J; bases not matched to a gene: 3. The V gene's germline CDR1 is KGHSH and CDR2 LQKENI. The CDR3 loop spans 14 amino acids.

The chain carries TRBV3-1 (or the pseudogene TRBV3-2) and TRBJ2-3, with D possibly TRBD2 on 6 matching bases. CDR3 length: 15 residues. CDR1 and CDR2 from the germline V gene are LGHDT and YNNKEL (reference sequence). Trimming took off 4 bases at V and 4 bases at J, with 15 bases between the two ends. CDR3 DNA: TGTGCCAGCAGCCCCGGGACTTTCAGCGCAGATACGCAGTATTTT. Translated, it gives CASSPGTFSADTQYF.

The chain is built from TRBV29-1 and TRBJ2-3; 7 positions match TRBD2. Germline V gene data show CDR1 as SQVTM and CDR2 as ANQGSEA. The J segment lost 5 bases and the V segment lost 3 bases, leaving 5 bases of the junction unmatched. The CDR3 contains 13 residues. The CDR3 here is CSVERESGDTQYF. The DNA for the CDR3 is TGCAGCGTTGAGCGGGAGTCGGGAGATACGCAGTATTTT.

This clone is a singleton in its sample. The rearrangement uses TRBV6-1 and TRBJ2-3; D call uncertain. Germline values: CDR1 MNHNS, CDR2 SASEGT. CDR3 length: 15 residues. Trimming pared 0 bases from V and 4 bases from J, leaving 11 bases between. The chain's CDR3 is CASSEALGLADTQYF. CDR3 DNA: TGTGCCAGCAGTGAAGCGCTGGGCCTCGCAGATACGCAGTATTTT.

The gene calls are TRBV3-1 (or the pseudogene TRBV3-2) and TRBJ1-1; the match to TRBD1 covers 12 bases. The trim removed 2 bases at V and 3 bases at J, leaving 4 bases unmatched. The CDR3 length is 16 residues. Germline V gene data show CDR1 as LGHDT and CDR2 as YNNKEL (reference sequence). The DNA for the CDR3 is TGTGCCAGCAGCCAAACGGGACAGGGGGCGGACACTGAAGCTTTCTTT. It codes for CASSQTGQGADTEAFF.

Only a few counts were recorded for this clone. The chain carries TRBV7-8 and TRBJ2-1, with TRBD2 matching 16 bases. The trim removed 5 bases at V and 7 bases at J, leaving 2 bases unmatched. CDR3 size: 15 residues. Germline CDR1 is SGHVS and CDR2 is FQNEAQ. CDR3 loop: CASSQGLAGGNEQFF. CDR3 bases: TGTGCCAGCAGCCAGGGACTAGCGGGAGGGAATGAGCAGTTCTTC.

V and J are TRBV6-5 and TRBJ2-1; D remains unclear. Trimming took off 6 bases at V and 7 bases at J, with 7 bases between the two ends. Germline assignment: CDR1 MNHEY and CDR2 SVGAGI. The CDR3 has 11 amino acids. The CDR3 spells CASRNENEQFF. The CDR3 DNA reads TGTGCCAGCAGGAATGAGAATGAGCAGTTCTTC.

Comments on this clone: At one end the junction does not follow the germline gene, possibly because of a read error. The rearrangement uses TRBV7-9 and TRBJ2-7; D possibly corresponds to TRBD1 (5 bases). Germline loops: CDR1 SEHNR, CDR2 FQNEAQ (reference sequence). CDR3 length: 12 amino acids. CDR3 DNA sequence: TGTGCCAGCAGCCAAGGGGAAGGGGCTCACAACTTC. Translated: CASSQGEGAHNF.

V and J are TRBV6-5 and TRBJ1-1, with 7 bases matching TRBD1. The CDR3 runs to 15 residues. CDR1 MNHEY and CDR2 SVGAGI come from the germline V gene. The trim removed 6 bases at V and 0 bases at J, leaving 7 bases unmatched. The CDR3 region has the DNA TGTGCCAGCAGCATGACAGGGTCAATGAACACTGAAGCTTTCTTT. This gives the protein CASSMTGSMNTEAFF.

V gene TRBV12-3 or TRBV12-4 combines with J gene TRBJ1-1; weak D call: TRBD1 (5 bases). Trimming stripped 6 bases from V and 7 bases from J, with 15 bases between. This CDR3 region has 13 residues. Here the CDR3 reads CASRDNREGEAFF. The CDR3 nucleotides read TGTGCCAGCAGGGACAACAGAGAAGGTGAAGCTTTCTTT.

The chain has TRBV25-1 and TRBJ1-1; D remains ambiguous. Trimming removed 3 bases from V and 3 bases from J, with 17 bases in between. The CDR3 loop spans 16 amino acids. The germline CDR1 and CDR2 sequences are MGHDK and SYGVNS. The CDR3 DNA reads TGTGCCAGCAGTGATGATGTGGCAGGTCCTGACACTGAAGCTTTCTTT. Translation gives CASSDDVAGPDTEAFF.

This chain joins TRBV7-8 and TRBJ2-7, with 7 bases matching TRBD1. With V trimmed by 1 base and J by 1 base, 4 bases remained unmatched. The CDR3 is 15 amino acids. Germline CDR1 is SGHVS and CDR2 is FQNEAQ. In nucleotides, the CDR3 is TGTGCCAGCAGCTTAGAACGGGACAGTTCCTACGAGCAGTACTTC. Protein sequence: CASSLERDSSYEQYF.

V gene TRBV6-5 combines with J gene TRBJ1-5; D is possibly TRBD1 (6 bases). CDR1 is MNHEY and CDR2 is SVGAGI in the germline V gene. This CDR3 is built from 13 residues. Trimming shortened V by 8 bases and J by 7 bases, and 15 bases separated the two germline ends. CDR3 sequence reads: CASRSGGEQPQHF. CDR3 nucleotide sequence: TGTGCCAGCCGGTCGGGGGGCGAACAGCCCCAGCATTTT.

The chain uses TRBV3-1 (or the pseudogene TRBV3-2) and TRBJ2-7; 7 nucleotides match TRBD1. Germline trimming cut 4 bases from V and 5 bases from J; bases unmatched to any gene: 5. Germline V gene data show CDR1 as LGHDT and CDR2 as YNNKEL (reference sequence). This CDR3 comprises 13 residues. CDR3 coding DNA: TGTGCCAGCAGCCCCGGGACAGCTGACGAGCAGTACTTC. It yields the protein CASSPGTADEQYF.

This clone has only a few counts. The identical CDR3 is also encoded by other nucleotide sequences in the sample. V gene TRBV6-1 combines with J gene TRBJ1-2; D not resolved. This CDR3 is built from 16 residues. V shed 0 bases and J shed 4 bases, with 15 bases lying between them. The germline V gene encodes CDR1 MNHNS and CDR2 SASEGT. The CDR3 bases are TGTGCCAGCAGTGAAGCGATGGGATCCGCGGGCTATGGCTACACCTTC. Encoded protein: CASSEAMGSAGYGYTF.

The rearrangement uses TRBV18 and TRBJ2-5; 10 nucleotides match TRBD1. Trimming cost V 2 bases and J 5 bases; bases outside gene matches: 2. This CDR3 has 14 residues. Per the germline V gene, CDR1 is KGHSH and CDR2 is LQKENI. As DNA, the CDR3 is TGTGCCAGCTCACCATCGGGACAGGGGGAGACCCAGTACTTC. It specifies CASSPSGQGETQYF.

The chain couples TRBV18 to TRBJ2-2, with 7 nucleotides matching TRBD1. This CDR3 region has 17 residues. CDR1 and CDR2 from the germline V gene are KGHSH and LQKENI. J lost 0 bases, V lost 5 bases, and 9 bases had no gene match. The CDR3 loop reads CASSLSPGTANTGELFF. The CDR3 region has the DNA TGTGCCAGCTCATTAAGCCCCGGGACAGCGAACACCGGGGAGCTGTTTTTT.

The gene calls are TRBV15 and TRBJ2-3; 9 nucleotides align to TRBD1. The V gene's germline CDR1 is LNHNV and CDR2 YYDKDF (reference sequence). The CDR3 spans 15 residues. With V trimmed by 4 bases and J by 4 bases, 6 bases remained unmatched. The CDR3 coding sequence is TGTGCCACCAGCAAGCGACAGGGGGTCCCAGATACGCAGTATTTT. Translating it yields CATSKRQGVPDTQYF. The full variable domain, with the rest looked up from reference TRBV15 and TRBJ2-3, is DAMVIQNPRYQVTQFGKPVTLSCSQTLNHNVMYWYQQKSSQAPKLLFHYYDKDFNNEADTPDNFQSRRPNTSFCFLDIRSPGLGDTAMYLCATSKRQGVPDTQYFGPGTRLTVL.

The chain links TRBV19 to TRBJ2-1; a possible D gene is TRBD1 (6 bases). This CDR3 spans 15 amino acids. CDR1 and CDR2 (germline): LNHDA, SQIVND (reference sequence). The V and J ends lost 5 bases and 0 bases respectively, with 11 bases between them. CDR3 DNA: TGTGCCAGTAGTGGACAGAGGAGCTCCTACAATGAGCAGTTCTTC. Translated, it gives CASSGQRSSYNEQFF. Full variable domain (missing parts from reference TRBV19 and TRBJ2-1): DGGITQSPKYLFRKEGQNVTLSCEQNLNHDAMYWYRQDPGQGLRLIYYSQIVNDFQKGDIAEGYSVSREKKESFPLTVTSAQKNPTAFYLCASSGQRSSYNEQFFGPGTRLTVL.

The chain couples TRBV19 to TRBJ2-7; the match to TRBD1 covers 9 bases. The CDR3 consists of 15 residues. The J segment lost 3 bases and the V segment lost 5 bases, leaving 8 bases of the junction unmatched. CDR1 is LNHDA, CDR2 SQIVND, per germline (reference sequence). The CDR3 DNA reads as TGTGCCAGTAGTGCGGGACAGGGAGGACTCTACGAGCAGTACTTC. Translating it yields CASSAGQGGLYEQYF.

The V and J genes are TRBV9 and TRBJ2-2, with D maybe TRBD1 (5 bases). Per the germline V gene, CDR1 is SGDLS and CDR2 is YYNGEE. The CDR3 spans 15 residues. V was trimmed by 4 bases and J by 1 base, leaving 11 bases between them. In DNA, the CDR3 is TGTGCCAGCAGCACGGACACCCTGAACACCGGGGAGCTGTTTTTT. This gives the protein CASSTDTLNTGELFF.

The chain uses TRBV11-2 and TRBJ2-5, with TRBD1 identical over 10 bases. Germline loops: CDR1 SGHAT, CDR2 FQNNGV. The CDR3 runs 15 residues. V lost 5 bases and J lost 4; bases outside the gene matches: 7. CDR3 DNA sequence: TGTGCCAGCAGCCGACCCGGGACAGGGGTAGAGACCCAGTACTTC. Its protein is CASSRPGTGVETQYF.